This T cell receptor (beta chain) was recorded in a study of blood T cell repertoires in COVID-19. Study information: Acute and convalescent COVID-19 samples came from the United States, Italy and Spain. T cells, B-cell-depleted T cells, or PBMCs provided the cDNA or gDNA that served as material.

Authors' data handling: From reference gene primer amplification, estimates of nucleated cell counts were derived. Libraries were prepared by immunoSEQ multiplex PCR; TCRdb keeps only in-frame clonotypes and omits some of them. The D gene and trimming were derived from the DNA, and the V and J assignments and clone size from that table. The sample carries approximately 160,000 clones, roughly 80% recorded once. The CDR3 length is 14 residues. With 5 bases removed from V and 4 bases from J, the gap between germline ends came to 12 bases. Germline values: CDR1 MGHDK, CDR2 SYGVNS. Sequencing input: peripheral blood. The clonotype originates from a man in his 70s with acute or convalescent COVID-19. The chain combines TRBV25-1 with TRBJ1-3; no clear D. CDR3 residues: CASSSGAGGNTIYF. The CDR3 DNA follows: TGTGCCAGCAGTTCGGGCGCGGGAGGAAACACCATATATTTT.